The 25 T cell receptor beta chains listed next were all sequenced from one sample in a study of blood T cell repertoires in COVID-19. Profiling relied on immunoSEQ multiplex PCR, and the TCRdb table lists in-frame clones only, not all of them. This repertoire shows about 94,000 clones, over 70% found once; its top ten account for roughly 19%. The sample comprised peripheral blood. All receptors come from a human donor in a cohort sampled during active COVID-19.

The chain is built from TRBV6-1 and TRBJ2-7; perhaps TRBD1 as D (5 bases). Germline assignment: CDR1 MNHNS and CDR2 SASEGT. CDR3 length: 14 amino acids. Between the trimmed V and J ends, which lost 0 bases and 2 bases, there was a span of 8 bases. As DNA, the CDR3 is TGTGCCAGCAGTGAAGCGCTACAGGCCTACGAGCAGTACTTC. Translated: CASSEALQAYEQYF.

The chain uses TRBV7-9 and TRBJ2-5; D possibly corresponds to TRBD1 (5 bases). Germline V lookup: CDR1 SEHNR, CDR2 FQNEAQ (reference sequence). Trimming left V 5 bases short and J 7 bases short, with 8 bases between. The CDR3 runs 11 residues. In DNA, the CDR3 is TGTGCCAGCAGCGACAGCTCGACCCAGTACTTC. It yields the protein CASSDSSTQYF. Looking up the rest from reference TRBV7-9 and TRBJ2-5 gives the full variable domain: DTGVSQNPRHKITKRGQNVTFRCDPISEHNRLYWYRQTLGQGPEFLTYFQNEAQLEKSRLLSDRFSAERPKGSFSTLEIQRTEQGDSAMYLCASSDSSTQYFGPGTRLLVL.

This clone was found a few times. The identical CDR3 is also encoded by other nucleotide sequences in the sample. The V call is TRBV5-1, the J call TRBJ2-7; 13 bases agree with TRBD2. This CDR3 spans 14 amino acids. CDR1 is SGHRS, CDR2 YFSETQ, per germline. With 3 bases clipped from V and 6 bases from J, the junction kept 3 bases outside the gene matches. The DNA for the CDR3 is TGCGCCAGCAGCTCGGGGACTAGCGGGACCGAGCAGTACTTC. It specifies CASSSGTSGTEQYF.

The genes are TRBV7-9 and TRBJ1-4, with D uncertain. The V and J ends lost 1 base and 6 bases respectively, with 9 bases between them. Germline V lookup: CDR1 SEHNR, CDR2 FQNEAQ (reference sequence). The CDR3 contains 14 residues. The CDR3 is CASSLGGGDEKLFF. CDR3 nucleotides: TGTGCCAGCAGCTTAGGCGGCGGGGATGAAAAACTGTTTTTT.

This chain's CDR3 is CASSTTVIRELFF. The DNA for the CDR3 is TGTGCCAGTAGTACAACAGTTATCCGGGAGCTGTTTTTT. This rearrangement joins TRBV19 to TRBJ2-2; D unclear. This CDR3 is built from 13 residues. V was pared by 4 bases and J by 9 bases, with 12 bases between. The germline gives CDR1 LNHDA, CDR2 SQIVND (reference sequence).

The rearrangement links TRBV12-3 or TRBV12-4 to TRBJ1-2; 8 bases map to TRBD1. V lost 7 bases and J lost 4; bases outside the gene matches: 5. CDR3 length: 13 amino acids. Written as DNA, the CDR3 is TGTGCCAGCAATCCCGACAGGGGCTATGGCTACACCTTC. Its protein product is CASNPDRGYGYTF.

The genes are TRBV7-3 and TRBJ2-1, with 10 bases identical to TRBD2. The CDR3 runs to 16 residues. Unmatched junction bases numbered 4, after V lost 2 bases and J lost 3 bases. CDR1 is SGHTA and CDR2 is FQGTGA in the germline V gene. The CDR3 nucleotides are TGTGCCAGCAGCTTATATGGGACTAGCGTCTACAATGAGCAGTTCTTC. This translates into CASSLYGTSVYNEQFF. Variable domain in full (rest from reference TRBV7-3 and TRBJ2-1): GAGVSQTPSNKVTEKGKYVELRCDPISGHTALYWYRQSLGQGPEFLIYFQGTGAADDSGLPNDRFFAVRPEGSVSTLKIQRTERGDSAVYLCASSLYGTSVYNEQFFGPGTRLTVL.

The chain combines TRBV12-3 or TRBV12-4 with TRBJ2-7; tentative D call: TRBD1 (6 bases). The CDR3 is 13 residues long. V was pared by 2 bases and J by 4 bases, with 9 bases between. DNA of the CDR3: TGTGCCAGCAGTTTATCAGGGGTATACGAGCAGTACTTC. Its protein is CASSLSGVYEQYF.

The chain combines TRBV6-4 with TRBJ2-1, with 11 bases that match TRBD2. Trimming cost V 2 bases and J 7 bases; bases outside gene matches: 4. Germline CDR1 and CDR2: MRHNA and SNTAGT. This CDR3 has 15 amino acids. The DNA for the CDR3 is TGTGCCAGCAGTGACGGGTCTAGCGGGAGGAATGAGCAGTTCTTC. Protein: CASSDGSSGRNEQFF.

This CDR3 reads CAISDTSQGTDTQYF. DNA of the CDR3: TGTGCCATCAGTGACACTAGTCAGGGCACAGATACGCAGTATTTT. The gene calls are TRBV10-3 and TRBJ2-3, with a tentative D call TRBD2 (5 bases). Germline V gene lookup returns CDR1 ENHRY and CDR2 SYGVKD. V was clipped by 3 bases and J by 1 base, with 11 bases between them. The CDR3 is 15 residues long.

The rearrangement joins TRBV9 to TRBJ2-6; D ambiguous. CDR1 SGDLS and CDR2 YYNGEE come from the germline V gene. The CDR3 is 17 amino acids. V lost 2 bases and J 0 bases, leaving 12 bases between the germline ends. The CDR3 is CASSVSSRPSGANVLTF. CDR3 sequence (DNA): TGTGCCAGCAGCGTGAGTAGCCGACCCTCTGGGGCCAACGTCCTGACTTTC.

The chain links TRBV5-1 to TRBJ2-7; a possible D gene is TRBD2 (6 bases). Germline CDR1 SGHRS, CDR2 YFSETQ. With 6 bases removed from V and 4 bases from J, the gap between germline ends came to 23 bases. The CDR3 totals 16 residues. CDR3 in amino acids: CASNKKGPGGKYEQYF. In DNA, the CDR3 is TGCGCCAGCAACAAGAAAGGGCCCGGGGGAAAGTACGAGCAGTACTTC.

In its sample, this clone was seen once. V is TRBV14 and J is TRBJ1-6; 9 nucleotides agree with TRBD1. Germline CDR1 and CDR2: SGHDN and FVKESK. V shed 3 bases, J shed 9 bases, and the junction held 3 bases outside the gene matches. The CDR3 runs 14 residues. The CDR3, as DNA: TGTGCCAGCAGCCATGGACAGGGGAGTTCACCCCTCCACTTT. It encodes CASSHGQGSSPLHF.

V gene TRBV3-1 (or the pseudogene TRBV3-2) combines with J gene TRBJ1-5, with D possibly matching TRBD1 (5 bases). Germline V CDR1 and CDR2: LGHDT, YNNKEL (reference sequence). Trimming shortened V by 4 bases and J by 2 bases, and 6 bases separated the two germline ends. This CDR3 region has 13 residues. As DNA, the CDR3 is TGTGCCAGCAGCCCAGGGCGCAATCAGCCCCAGCATTTT. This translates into CASSPGRNQPQHF.

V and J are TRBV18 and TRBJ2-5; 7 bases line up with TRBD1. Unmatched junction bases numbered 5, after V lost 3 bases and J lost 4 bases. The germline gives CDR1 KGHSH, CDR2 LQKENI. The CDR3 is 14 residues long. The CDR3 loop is CASSPGTERETQYF. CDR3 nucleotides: TGTGCCAGCTCACCCGGGACAGAGAGAGAGACCCAGTACTTC.

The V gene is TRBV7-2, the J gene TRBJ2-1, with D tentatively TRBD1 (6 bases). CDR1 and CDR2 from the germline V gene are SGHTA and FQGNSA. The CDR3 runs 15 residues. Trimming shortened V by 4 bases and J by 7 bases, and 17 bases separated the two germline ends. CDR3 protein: CASSYSVTRGNEQFF. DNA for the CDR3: TGTGCCAGCAGCTATAGCGTCACCAGGGGAAATGAGCAGTTCTTC. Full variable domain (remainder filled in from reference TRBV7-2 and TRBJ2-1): GAGVSQSPSNKVTEKGKDVELRCDPISGHTALYWYRQSLGQGLEFLIYFQGNSAPDKSGLPSDRFSAERTGGSVSTLTIQRTQQEDSAVYLCASSYSVTRGNEQFFGPGTRLTVL.

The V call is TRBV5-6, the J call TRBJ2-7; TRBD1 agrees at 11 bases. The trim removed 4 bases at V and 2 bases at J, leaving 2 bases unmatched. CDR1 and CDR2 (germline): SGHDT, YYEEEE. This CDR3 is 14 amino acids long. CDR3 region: CASSRGQGAYEQYF. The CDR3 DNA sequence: TGTGCCAGCAGCCGGGGACAGGGGGCCTACGAGCAGTACTTC. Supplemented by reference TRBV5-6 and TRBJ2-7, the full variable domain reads DAGVTQSPTHLIKTRGQQVTLRCSPKSGHDTVSWYQQALGQGPQFIFQYYEEEERQRGNFPDRFSGHQFPNYSSELNVNALLLGDSALYLCASSRGQGAYEQYFGPGTRLTVT.

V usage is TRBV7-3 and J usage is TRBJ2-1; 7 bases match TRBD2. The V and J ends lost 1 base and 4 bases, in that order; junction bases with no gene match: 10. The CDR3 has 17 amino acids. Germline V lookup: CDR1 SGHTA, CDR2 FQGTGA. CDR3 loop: CASSLMGGGSTYNEQFF. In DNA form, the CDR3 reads TGTGCCAGCAGCTTAATGGGCGGCGGGAGTACGTACAATGAGCAGTTCTTC.

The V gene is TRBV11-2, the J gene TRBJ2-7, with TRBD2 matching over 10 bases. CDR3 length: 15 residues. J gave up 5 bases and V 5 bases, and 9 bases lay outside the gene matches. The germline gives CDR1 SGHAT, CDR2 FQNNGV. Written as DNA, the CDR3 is TGTGCCAGCAGCCGTCTAGCGGGAGTCCTGAACGAGCAGTACTTC. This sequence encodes CASSRLAGVLNEQYF.

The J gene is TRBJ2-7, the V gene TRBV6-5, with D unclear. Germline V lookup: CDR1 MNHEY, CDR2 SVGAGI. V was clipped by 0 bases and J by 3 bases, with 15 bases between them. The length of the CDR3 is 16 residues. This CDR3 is CASSYSERPQFYEQYF. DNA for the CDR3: TGTGCCAGCAGTTACTCGGAGCGTCCCCAATTCTACGAGCAGTACTTC.

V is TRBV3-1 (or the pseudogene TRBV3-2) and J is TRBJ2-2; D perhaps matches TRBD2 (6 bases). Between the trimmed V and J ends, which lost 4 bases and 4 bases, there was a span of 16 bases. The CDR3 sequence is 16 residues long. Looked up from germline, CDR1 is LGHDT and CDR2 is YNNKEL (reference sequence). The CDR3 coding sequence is TGTGCCAGCAGCCGTCAAACTGGGGGGTCCACCGGGGAGCTGTTTTTT. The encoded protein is CASSRQTGGSTGELFF.

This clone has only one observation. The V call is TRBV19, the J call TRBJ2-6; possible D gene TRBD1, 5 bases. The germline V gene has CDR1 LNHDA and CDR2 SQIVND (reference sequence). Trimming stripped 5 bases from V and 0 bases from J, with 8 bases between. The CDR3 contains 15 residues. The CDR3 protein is CASSDRSSGANVLTF. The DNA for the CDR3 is TGTGCCAGTAGTGACAGAAGCTCTGGGGCCAACGTCCTGACTTTC.

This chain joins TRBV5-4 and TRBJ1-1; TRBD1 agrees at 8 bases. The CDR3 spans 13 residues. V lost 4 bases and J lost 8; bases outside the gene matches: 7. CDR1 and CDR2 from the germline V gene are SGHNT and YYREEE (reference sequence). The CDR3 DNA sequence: TGTGCCAGCAGCCGTGACAGGGGCCTCGAAGCTTTCTTT. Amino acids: CASSRDRGLEAFF.

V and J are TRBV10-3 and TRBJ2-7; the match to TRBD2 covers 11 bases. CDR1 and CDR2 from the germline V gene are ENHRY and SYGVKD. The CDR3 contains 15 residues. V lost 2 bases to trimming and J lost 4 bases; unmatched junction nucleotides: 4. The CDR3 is CAISEAGTSGYEQYF. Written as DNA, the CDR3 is TGTGCCATCAGTGAGGCCGGGACTAGCGGATACGAGCAGTACTTC.

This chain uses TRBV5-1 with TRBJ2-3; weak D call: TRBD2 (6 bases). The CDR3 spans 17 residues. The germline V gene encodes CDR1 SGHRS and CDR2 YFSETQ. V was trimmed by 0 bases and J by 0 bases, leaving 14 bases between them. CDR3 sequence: CASSLAIGRGSTDTQYF. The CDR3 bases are TGCGCCAGCAGCTTGGCCATAGGGCGGGGAAGCACAGATACGCAGTATTTT.